This TCR beta chain is from a study of blood T cell repertoires in COVID-19. The method was immunoSEQ multiplex PCR; TCRdb's version includes in-frame clones alone and lacks a portion of them. The sample contains about 130,000 clones, 80% to 85% of which appear only once. Germline CDR1 and CDR2: LNHNV and YYDKDF (reference sequence). The CDR3 is 17 residues long. V trimming: 0 bases; J trimming: 10 bases; junction bases outside the gene matches: 12. The TCR comes from a woman in her forties or fifties with acute or convalescent COVID-19. The chain uses TRBV15 and TRBJ2-1; TRBD2 matches at 10 bases. The source material was peripheral blood. In DNA, the CDR3 is TGTGCCACCAGCAGAGATCTTCGGCTAGCGGGAGTCCCCGAGCAGTTCTTC. Translated, it gives CATSRDLRLAGVPEQFF.